This T cell receptor beta chain is from a study of T cells in Graves' hyperthyroidism and ophthalmopathy (dated by TCRdb to about 2019). A note on the overall study: Peripheral blood samples were taken at initial diagnosis, before any treatment was given. To identify distinguishing TCR V-J signatures, a discovery cohort of around 100 patients was used, comprising 40 to 45 with Graves' ophthalmopathy and around 60 with stable Graves' hyperthyroidism. Prospective prediction of ophthalmopathy was tested in an independent validation cohort of approximately 18 hyperthyroidism patients and 17 patients who later progressed to ophthalmopathy. The 95 to 100 discovery patients were randomly split 7:3 into training and test sets. In more than 5 Graves' hyperthyroidism patients, the study also compared T-cell repertoires from thyroid tissue with T-cell repertoires from blood. Following sampling, methimazole starting at 30 mg daily was given to hyperthyroidism patients, and high-dose intravenous methylprednisolone was given to ophthalmopathy patients. According to the paper, TCR Vbeta CDR3 sequencing was carried out on some 130 peripheral blood samples, which came from approximately 41 ophthalmopathy, 80 or so hyperthyroidism and approximately 17 progressor patients. The study at large found these results: A model built on a 13 V-J signature distinguished ophthalmopathy from stable hyperthyroidism, reaching 85% to 90% sensitivity and about 81% specificity in cross-validation and 80%/75% in testing. Most expanded thyroid clonotypes (frequency above 0.001) were also detected in blood, a finding suggesting that blood repertoires may reflect thyroid immune responses. During validation, the model predicted progression to ophthalmopathy a median of approximately six months ahead of onset, with around 65% sensitivity and under 85% specificity. No statistical method was used to fix the sample size in advance, and group allocation was not hidden from the investigators.

This clonotype was counted between two and nine times. Its target antigen remains unknown. No qualities accompany the bases; no much larger clone lies one base away. Trimming costs V 4 bases and J 4 bases, and their ends lie 10 bases apart. CDR1 and CDR2, per the germline V gene (reference sequence), are WNHNN and SYGVQD. Its CDR3 holds 13 amino acids, cysteine through phenylalanine. Only CDR3 DNA is held: 39 bases, read in frame from base 1. The TCR beta CDR3 regions were amplified from the RNA transcripts. For the first round of RT-PCR on the TCR CDR3, the HTBI primer set was used together with the Qiagen OneStep RT-PCR kit. A second multiplex PCR round built the libraries, followed by size selection and purification. The libraries were sequenced on an Illumina HiSeq2000 using paired-end 100 bp reads. Per the authors' processing: SOAPnuke was used to process the raw data, with reads discarded if the reads contained adapters or uncalled bases, had a mean Phred below 15, or lacked an exact constant-primer or identifier match. COPE v1.2.5 was used to merge the high-quality paired reads, and each unique nucleotide sequence was defined as a clonotype. MiTCR v1.1 was used to align the clonotypes against IMGT TRBV, TRBD and TRBJ reference segments. Only V-J combinations with frequency above 0.0001, covering 99.2% of repertoires, were analysed. A TCS score was defined as the ratio between F50 (clonal expansion) and ExV (chaos), using BLOSUM62-based TCRdist between CDR3 peptides within each V-J. Welch's t-statistics and random forest reduced fewer than 550 V-J features to 13, which were used in a naive Bayes classifier (R e1071). The public reads were run again by TCRdb, first through fastp at Q25 and then through MiXCR, and only productive beta chains were kept. Under each unique CDR3 protein, matching rows form one entry showing the most common genes and DNA. The V and J calls shown here were made by TCRdb, not taken from the authors' results. This sample lists about 560,000 distinct CDR3 sequences; approximately 16% were detected once. The leading ten clones occupy around 19% of the sample.

Stable Graves' hyperthyroidism was defined as no progression to ophthalmopathy during 18 months of follow-up. The hyperthyroidism patients were between 18 and 65 years old and newly diagnosed, with a disease duration of less than 2 months. Any patient with an uncontrolled infection, another autoimmune disease, pregnancy or lactation was excluded. Diagnoses were established on the basis of clinical symptoms, serum thyroxine and TRAb, thyroid ultrasound, and orbital computed tomography. Ficoll-Paque density gradient centrifugation was used to isolate PBMCs from under 11 ml of fresh peripheral blood. Total RNA was extracted using Trizol reagent, and RNA quality was assessed on an Agilent 2100 Bioanalyzer.

Sequencing was done on a sample of blood. The rearrangement joined TRBV10-1 to TRBJ1-1; tentative D gene TRBD1, with 5 bases matching. This TCR was sampled from a young woman with Graves' hyperthyroidism. The CDR3 protein is CASSAGSGTEAFF. The DNA sequence reads TGCGCCAGCAGTGCAGGGTCTGGCACTGAAGCTTTCTTT.